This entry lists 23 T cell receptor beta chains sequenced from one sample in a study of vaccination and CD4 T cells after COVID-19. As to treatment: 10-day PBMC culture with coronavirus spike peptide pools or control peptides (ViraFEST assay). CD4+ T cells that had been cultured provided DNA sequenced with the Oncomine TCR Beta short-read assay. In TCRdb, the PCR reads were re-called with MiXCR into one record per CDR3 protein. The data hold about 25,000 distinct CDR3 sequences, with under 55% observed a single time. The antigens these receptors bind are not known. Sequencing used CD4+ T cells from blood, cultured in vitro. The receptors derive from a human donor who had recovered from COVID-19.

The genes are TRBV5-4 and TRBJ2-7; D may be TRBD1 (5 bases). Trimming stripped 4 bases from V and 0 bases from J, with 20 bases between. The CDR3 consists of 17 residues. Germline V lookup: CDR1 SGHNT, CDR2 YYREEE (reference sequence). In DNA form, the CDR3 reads TGTGCCAGCAGCGGGGCTGCCGGCCCCACTGGCTCCTACGAGCAGTACTTC. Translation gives CASSGAAGPTGSYEQYF.

The CDR3 DNA follows: TGTGCCAGCAGGGGACTCGGTACCTTCCACGAGCAGTACTTC. It encodes CASRGLGTFHEQYF. The chain has TRBV27 and TRBJ2-7; D possibly corresponds to TRBD2 (6 bases). Trimming stripped 6 bases from V and 5 bases from J, with 17 bases between. CDR1 and CDR2 from the germline V gene are MNHEY and SMNVEV (reference sequence). This CDR3 spans 14 amino acids.

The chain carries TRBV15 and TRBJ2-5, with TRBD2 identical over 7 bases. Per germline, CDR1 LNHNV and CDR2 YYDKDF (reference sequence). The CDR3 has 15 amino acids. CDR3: CAAPGESGDQETQYF. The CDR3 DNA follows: TGTGCTGCTCCCGGGGAAAGCGGGGACCAAGAGACCCAGTACTTC.

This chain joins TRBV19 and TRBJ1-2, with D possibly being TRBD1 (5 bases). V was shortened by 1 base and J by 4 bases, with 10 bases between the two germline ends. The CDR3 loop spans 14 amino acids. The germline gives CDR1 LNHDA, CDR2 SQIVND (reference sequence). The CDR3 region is CASSIGTQAYGYTF. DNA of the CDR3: TGTGCCAGTAGTATAGGTACACAGGCCTATGGCTACACCTTC. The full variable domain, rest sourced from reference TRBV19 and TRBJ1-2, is DGGITQSPKYLFRKEGQNVTLSCEQNLNHDAMYWYRQDPGQGLRLIYYSQIVNDFQKGDIAEGYSVSREKKESFPLTVTSAQKNPTAFYLCASSIGTQAYGYTFGSGTRLTVV.

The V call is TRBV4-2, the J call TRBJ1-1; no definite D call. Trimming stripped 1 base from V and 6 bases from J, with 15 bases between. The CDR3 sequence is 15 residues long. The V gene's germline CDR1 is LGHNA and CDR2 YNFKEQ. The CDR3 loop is CASSQASGSIAEAFF. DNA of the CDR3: TGTGCCAGCAGCCAAGCGTCAGGTTCCATTGCTGAAGCTTTCTTT.

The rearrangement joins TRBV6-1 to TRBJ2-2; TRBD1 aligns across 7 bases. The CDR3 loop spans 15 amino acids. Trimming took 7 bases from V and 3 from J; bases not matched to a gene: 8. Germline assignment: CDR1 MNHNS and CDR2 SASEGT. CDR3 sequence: CASIGSDRHTGELFF. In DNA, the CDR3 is TGTGCCAGCATAGGATCGGACAGGCACACCGGGGAGCTGTTTTTT.

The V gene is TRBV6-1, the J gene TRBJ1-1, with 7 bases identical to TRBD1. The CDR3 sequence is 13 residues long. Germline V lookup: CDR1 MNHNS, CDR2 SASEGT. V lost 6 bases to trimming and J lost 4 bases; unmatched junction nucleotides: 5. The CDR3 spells CASSPDRVTEAFF. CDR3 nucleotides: TGTGCCAGCAGCCCAGACAGGGTCACTGAAGCTTTCTTT.

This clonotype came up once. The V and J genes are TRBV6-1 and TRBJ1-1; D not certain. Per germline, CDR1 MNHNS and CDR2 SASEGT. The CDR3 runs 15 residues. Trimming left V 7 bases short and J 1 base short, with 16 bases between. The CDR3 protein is CASTFGAWQNTEAFF. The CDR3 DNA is TGTGCCAGCACCTTTGGAGCGTGGCAGAACACTGAAGCTTTCTTT.

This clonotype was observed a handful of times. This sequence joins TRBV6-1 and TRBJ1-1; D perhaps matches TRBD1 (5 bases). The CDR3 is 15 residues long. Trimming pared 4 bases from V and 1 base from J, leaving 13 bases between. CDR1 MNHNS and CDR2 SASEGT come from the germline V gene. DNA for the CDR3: TGTGCCAGCAGTGCCCCTGGGACGGGGAACACTGAAGCTTTCTTT. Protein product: CASSAPGTGNTEAFF.

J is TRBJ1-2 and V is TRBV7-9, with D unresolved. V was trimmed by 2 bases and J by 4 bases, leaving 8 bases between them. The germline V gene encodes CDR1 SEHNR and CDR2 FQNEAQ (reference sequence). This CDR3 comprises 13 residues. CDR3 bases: TGTGCCAGCAGCTTAATCGGAGGCTATGGCTACACCTTC. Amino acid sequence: CASSLIGGYGYTF. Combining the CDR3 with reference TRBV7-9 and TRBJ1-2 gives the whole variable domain DTGVSQNPRHKITKRGQNVTFRCDPISEHNRLYWYRQTLGQGPEFLTYFQNEAQLEKSRLLSDRFSAERPKGSFSTLEIQRTEQGDSAMYLCASSLIGGYGYTFGSGTRLTVV.

For the CDR3, the DNA is TGTGCCAGCAGTTTCACCTCCGGGAAGGGGAATCAGCCCCAGCATTTT. Protein product: CASSFTSGKGNQPQHF. The chain combines TRBV27 with TRBJ1-5; a weak D match, TRBD1 (5 bases). V lost 3 bases and J lost 4, with 16 bases in between. Germline V gives CDR1 MNHEY, CDR2 SMNVEV (reference sequence). This CDR3 is built from 16 residues.

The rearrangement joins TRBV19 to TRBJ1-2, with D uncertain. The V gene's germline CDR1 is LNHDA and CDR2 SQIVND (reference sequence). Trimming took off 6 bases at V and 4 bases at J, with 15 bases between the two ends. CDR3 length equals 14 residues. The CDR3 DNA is TGTGCCAGTAGCACCACCGCGACGCCCTATGGCTACACCTTC. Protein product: CASSTTATPYGYTF.

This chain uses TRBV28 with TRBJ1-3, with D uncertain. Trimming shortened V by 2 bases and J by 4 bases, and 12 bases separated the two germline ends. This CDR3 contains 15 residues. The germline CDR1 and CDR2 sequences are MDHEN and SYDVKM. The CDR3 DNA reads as TGTGCCAGCAGTTTAGGAGGGAGGTTAGGAAACACCATATATTTT. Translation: CASSLGGRLGNTIYF.

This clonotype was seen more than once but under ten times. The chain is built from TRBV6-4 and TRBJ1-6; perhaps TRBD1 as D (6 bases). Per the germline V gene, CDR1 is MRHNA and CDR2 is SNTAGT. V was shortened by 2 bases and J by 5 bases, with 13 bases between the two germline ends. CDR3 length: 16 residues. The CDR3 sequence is CASSDGGGRDNSPLHF. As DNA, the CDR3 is TGTGCCAGCAGTGACGGCGGGGGCAGGGATAATTCACCCCTCCACTTT.

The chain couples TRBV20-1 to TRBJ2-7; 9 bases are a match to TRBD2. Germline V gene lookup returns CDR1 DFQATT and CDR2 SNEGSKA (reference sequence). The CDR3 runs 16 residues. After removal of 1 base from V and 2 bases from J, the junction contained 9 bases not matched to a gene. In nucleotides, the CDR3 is TGCAGTGCTAGAGGGTTCAGCGGGGGGCCCGCCTACGAGCAGTACTTC. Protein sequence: CSARGFSGGPAYEQYF.

The CDR3 sequence: CSASLQDRSNGYTF. The CDR3 bases are TGCAGTGCTTCACTCCAGGACAGGTCGAATGGCTACACCTTC. This rearrangement joins TRBV20-1 to TRBJ1-2; 7 bases align to TRBD1. Germline V gene data show CDR1 as DFQATT and CDR2 as SNEGSKA (reference sequence). This CDR3 contains 14 residues. Trimming took 5 bases from V and 6 from J; bases not matched to a gene: 12.

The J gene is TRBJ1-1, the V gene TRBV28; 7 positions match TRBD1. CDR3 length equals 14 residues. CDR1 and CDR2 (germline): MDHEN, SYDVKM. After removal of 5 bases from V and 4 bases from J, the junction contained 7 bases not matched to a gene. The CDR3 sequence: CASSPLGQSTEAFF. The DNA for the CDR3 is TGTGCCAGCAGTCCGCTGGGACAGTCCACTGAAGCTTTCTTT.

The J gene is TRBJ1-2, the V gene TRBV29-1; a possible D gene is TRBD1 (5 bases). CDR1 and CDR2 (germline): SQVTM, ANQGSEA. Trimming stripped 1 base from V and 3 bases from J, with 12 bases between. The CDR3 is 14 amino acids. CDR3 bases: TGCAGCGTTGAAGTGGGGGGATGGGACTATGGCTACACCTTC. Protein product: CSVEVGGWDYGYTF.

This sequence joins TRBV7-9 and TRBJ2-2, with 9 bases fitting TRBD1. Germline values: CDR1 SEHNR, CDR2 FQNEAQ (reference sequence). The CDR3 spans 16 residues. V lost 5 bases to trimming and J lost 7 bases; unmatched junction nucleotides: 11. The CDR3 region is CASSAPTGGIGGELFF. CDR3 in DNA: TGTGCCAGCAGCGCCCCGACAGGGGGGATCGGCGGGGAGCTGTTTTTT.

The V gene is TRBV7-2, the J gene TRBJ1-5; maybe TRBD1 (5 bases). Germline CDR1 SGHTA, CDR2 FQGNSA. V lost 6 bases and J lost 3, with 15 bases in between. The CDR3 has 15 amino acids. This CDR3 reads CASSSGIQNNQPQHF. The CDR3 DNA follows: TGTGCCAGCAGTTCAGGGATCCAGAACAATCAGCCCCAGCATTTT.

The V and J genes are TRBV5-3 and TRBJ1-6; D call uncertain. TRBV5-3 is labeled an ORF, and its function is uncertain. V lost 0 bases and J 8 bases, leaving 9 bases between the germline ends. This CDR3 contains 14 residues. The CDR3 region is CARSLERGDSPLHF. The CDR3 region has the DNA TGTGCCAGAAGCTTGGAACGCGGGGATTCACCCCTCCACTTT.

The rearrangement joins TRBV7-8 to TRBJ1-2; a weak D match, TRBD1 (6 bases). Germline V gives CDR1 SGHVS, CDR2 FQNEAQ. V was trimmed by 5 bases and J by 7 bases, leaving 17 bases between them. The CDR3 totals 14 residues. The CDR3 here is CASSPFGGASGYTF. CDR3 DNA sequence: TGTGCCAGCAGCCCCTTCGGGGGGGCGAGTGGCTACACCTTC.

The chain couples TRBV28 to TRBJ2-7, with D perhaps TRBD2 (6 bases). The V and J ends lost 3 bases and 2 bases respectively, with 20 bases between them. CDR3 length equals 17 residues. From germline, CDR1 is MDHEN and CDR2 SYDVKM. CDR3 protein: CASSLDDIGDLTYEQYF. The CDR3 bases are TGTGCCAGCAGTTTGGACGACATTGGGGACTTAACCTACGAGCAGTACTTC.